The 13 T cell receptor beta chains below come from one sample, sequenced in a study of post-analysis software for immune sequencing data. No cognate antigen is known for these TCRs. Study outcomes and limitations: Five TRBV segments occurring more often in patients than controls included TRBV5-6, TRBV5-1 and TRBV20-1.

Every TCR beta cDNA library bore unique molecular identifiers. TCRdb independently ran MiXCR on the PCR reads; one entry per CDR3 protein. This table holds hundreds of thousands of distinct CDR3 sequences, approximately 30% found once. Sequenced: blood. The receptors originated from a girl between 5 and 17 years old with multiple sclerosis.

V and J are TRBV10-3 and TRBJ2-5, with a possible D match to TRBD2 (6 bases). This CDR3 is 14 amino acids long. Trimming took 8 bases from V and 2 from J, leaving 15 bases between them. Germline V gene lookup returns CDR1 ENHRY and CDR2 SYGVKD. The CDR3 reads CAIGGSPEQETQYF. DNA of the CDR3: TGTGCCATCGGAGGGAGCCCCGAGCAAGAGACCCAGTACTTC.

The chain has TRBV28 and TRBJ1-5; the D gene is possibly TRBD1 (5 bases). The germline V gene encodes CDR1 MDHEN and CDR2 SYDVKM. The CDR3 extends over 18 amino acids. V was trimmed by 6 bases and J by 0 bases, leaving 21 bases between them. For the CDR3, the DNA is TGTGCCAGCAGACCGCCGACAGAGGGGATTTATAGCAATCAGCCCCAGCATTTT. This gives the protein CASRPPTEGIYSNQPQHF.

At least ten counts were recorded for this clonotype. The rearrangement joins TRBV27 to TRBJ1-2; 7 bases line up with TRBD1. The junction had 3 bases not matched to a gene; V was cut back by 3 bases and J by 2 bases. The CDR3 length is 14 residues. From germline, CDR1 is MNHEY and CDR2 SMNVEV (reference sequence). CDR3 loop: CASSLGQSNYGYTF. CDR3 in DNA: TGTGCCAGCAGTTTGGGACAGAGCAACTATGGCTACACCTTC.

The rearrangement links TRBV7-9 to TRBJ2-7; D is perhaps TRBD2 (6 bases). The germline gives CDR1 SEHNR, CDR2 FQNEAQ (reference sequence). Deletions cut 5 bases from V and 3 bases from J, with 11 bases between. This CDR3 spans 13 amino acids. Here the CDR3 reads CASSPREIYEQYF. The CDR3 nucleotides read TGTGCCAGCAGCCCGCGGGAAATCTACGAGCAGTACTTC.

The chain recombines TRBV6-2 or TRBV6-3 with TRBJ2-7; TRBD2 is a possible D gene (6 bases). Germline-derived CDR1 and CDR2 are MNHEY and SVGEGT. The CDR3 has 15 residues. The germline V and J ends were trimmed by 6 bases and 0 bases, with 15 bases remaining between them. CDR3 nucleotide sequence: TGTGCCAGCAGCCAAGGGACTCCAGTCTCCTACGAGCAGTACTTC. Translating it yields CASSQGTPVSYEQYF.

This chain uses TRBV6-5 with TRBJ2-7; D possibly corresponds to TRBD2 (6 bases). CDR1 and CDR2 (germline): MNHEY, SVGAGI. Trimming removed 0 bases from V and 7 bases from J, with 13 bases in between. The CDR3 totals 14 residues. The CDR3 spells CASSYSELAREQYF. The CDR3 DNA sequence: TGTGCCAGCAGTTACTCGGAGCTAGCGCGTGAGCAGTACTTC.

The table lists this clonotype with many counts. This chain connects TRBV7-2 to TRBJ2-5; D gene ambiguous. Trimming removed 1 base at V and 5 bases at J, with 8 bases between. The CDR3 sequence is 13 residues long. Germline V gene sequence: CDR1 SGHTA, CDR2 FQGNSA. CDR3 nucleotides: TGTGCCAGCAGCTTAGACCACGGGGAGACCCAGTACTTC. This translates into CASSLDHGETQYF.

The table lists this clonotype with many counts. The chain recombines TRBV20-1 with TRBJ2-7; 9 positions match TRBD2. The germline V gene has CDR1 DFQATT and CDR2 SNEGSKA (reference sequence). V shed 4 bases, J shed 2 bases, and the junction held 12 bases outside the gene matches. The CDR3 has 16 residues. CDR3 coding DNA: TGCAGTGCTACCCACCCCTCTAGCGGGGTTCCCTACGAGCAGTACTTC. Amino acids: CSATHPSSGVPYEQYF.

This clonotype showed up just a few times. The rearrangement joins TRBV29-1 to TRBJ2-1, with D perhaps TRBD1 (6 bases). This CDR3 is built from 13 residues. Trimming pared 3 bases from V and 1 base from J, leaving 7 bases between. Germline values: CDR1 SQVTM, CDR2 ANQGSEA. The DNA of the CDR3 is TGCAGCGTTGAGGGGGCGTCCTACAATGAGCAGTTCTTC. This codes for CSVEGASYNEQFF.

V usage is TRBV20-1 and J usage is TRBJ2-5, with D possibly being TRBD1 (6 bases). The germline V gene encodes CDR1 DFQATT and CDR2 SNEGSKA (reference sequence). The CDR3 runs 13 residues. V was clipped by 4 bases and J by 5 bases, with 14 bases between them. DNA for the CDR3: TGCAGTGCTACCAGGACAGTAGGGGAGACCCAGTACTTC. Protein: CSATRTVGETQYF.

This clonotype was seen a few times. The chain recombines TRBV7-2 with TRBJ2-5; D unresolved. The last part of the DNA fits TRBJ2-7 better; the J call may be wrong. The CDR3 extends over 14 amino acids. Germline V gives CDR1 SGHTA, CDR2 FQGNSA. The CDR3: CASSLVISPYEQYF. The CDR3 nucleotides are TGTGCCAGCAGCTTAGTCATTTCCCCCTACGAGCAGTACTTC.

The chain carries TRBV4-2 and TRBJ2-1; D remains ambiguous. Per germline, CDR1 LGHNA and CDR2 YNFKEQ. The V gene lost 1 base and the J gene lost 7 bases, with 11 bases spanning the gap. The CDR3 runs 14 residues. CDR3 nucleotide sequence: TGTGCCAGCAGCCAAGTCCTCTTCGCGAATGAGCAGTTCTTC. Its translation: CASSQVLFANEQFF.

The V call is TRBV2, the J call TRBJ1-1; D unresolved. CDR1 and CDR2 from the germline V gene are SNHLY and FYNNEI. This CDR3 contains 16 residues. Between the trimmed V and J ends, which lost 3 bases and 1 base, there was a span of 15 bases. The chain's CDR3 is CASSETPTPPNTEAFF. The DNA of the CDR3 is TGTGCCAGCAGTGAGACGCCCACCCCTCCGAACACTGAAGCTTTCTTT. The whole variable domain, filled in from reference TRBV2 and TRBJ1-1, reads EPEVTQTPSHQVTQMGQEVILRCVPISNHLYFYWYRQILGQKVEFLVSFYNNEISEKSEIFDDQFSVERPDGSNFTLKIRSTKLEDSAMYFCASSETPTPPNTEAFFGQGTRLTVV.